The 30 T cell receptor beta chains presented below share a single source sample, sequenced in a study of cytomegalovirus exposure and HLA in healthy donors (dated by TCRdb to 2016 to 2017). The library was built by means of the immunoSEQ multiplex PCR assay. For the multiplex PCR, a mixture combining 60 forward primers for TCR Vbeta segments and 13 reverse primers for TCR Jbeta segments was used. In its TCRdb copy, this immuneACCESS table keeps in-frame sequences only and misses some clones. Where compared with another copy, unresolved V genes explain less than half of these, and the others have no known cause. This sample comprises over 150,000 clones, approximately 82% of them detected only once. The leading ten clones occupy more than 4% of the sample. The sequenced material came from PBMCs. The source is a male donor in good health and CMV-seronegative.

The count of this clone is one. Germline and junction disagree at one end, which may indicate a read error. The chain is built from TRBV7-9 and TRBJ1-4; no firm D call. Germline V gene sequence: CDR1 SEHNR, CDR2 FQNEAQ (reference sequence). This CDR3 region has 12 residues. As DNA, the CDR3 is TGTTCCAGCAACAGCGGTGGGGAAAAACTGTTTTTT. This gives the protein CSSNSGGEKLFF.

The genes are TRBV7-9 and TRBJ2-7; 9 bases are shared with TRBD1. CDR3 size: 14 residues. J gave up 7 bases and V 5 bases, and 9 bases lay outside the gene matches. Germline loops: CDR1 SEHNR, CDR2 FQNEAQ (reference sequence). DNA for the CDR3: TGTGCCAGCAGCCCCAGGACAGGGGTGCTGGAGCAGTACTTC. This gives the protein CASSPRTGVLEQYF. Filled out from reference TRBV7-9 and TRBJ2-7, the complete variable domain reads DTGVSQNPRHKITKRGQNVTFRCDPISEHNRLYWYRQTLGQGPEFLTYFQNEAQLEKSRLLSDRFSAERPKGSFSTLEIQRTEQGDSAMYLCASSPRTGVLEQYFGPGTRLTVT.

This sequence joins TRBV4-1 and TRBJ2-3; D is possibly TRBD2 (7 bases). The germline V gene encodes CDR1 MGHRA and CDR2 YSYEKL. The germline V and J ends were trimmed by 10 bases and 2 bases, with 19 bases remaining between them. The CDR3 covers 15 residues. CDR3: CATRYYGGPTDTQYF. The CDR3 nucleotides are TGCGCCACCCGGTATTACGGGGGGCCCACAGATACGCAGTATTTT.

This clone is a singleton in its sample. V and J are TRBV6-7 and TRBJ1-1; 10 positions agree with TRBD1. TRBV6-7 is identified as an open reading frame with a role that is uncertain. The CDR3 totals 14 residues. Trimming took 3 bases from V and 5 from J; bases not matched to a gene: 3. CDR3 sequence (DNA): TGTGCCAGCAGTTATCGGACAGGGGGAACTGAAGCTTTCTTT. Its translation: CASSYRTGGTEAFF.

This clone was recorded only once. The V call is TRBV30, the J call TRBJ1-4; 8 nucleotides line up with TRBD1. Germline V gene data show CDR1 as GTSNPN and CDR2 as SVGIG (reference sequence). This CDR3 spans 13 amino acids. V dropped 4 bases and J dropped 8; count of bases not matched to a gene: 6. CDR3 DNA sequence: TGTGCCTGGACACGCAGGGGGCCGGAAAAACTGTTTTTT. Its protein is CAWTRRGPEKLFF.

The chain uses TRBV9 and TRBJ2-3; TRBD2 aligns across 13 bases. Germline assignment: CDR1 SGDLS and CDR2 YYNGEE. V shed 7 bases and J 2 bases; nucleotides not matched to a gene: 4. The CDR3 has 15 amino acids. The CDR3 sequence: CASGTSGDFTDTQYF. The CDR3, as DNA: TGTGCCAGCGGGACTAGCGGGGATTTCACAGATACGCAGTATTTT.

This chain connects TRBV30 to TRBJ1-5; D gene uncertain. The CDR3 spans 13 residues. Trimming pared 5 bases from V and 0 bases from J, leaving 8 bases between. The V gene's germline CDR1 is GTSNPN and CDR2 SVGIG (reference sequence). CDR3 sequence (DNA): TGTGCCTGGGCCCTATGTAGCAATCAGCCCCAGCATTTT. Its protein product is CAWALCSNQPQHF.

V is TRBV18 and J is TRBJ1-4; a possible D gene is TRBD1 (6 bases). Trimming cost V 4 bases and J 0 bases, with 15 bases left between them. This CDR3 is 17 amino acids long. Germline V gives CDR1 KGHSH, CDR2 LQKENI. The DNA of the CDR3 is TGTGCCAGCTCACGAGAACAGGGACCAGCAACTAATGAAAAACTGTTTTTT. Protein product: CASSREQGPATNEKLFF.

This clone was observed once. The genes are TRBV28 and TRBJ1-2; D might be TRBD1 (6 bases). Germline CDR1 and CDR2: MDHEN and SYDVKM. The CDR3 contains 15 residues. V lost 6 bases and J 0 bases, leaving 14 bases between the germline ends. CDR3 protein: CASSPGEKANYGYTF. As DNA, the CDR3 is TGTGCCAGCAGCCCAGGGGAGAAAGCTAACTATGGCTACACCTTC.

This sequence joins TRBV6-5 and TRBJ1-5, with no clear D. The CDR3 is made up of 16 amino acids. Looked up from germline, CDR1 is MNHEY and CDR2 is SVGAGI. V shed 3 bases and J shed 1 base, with 13 bases lying between them. For the CDR3, the DNA is TGTGCCAGCAGTTATTCTCGGGTGGAAAGCAATCAGCCCCAGCATTTT. Translating gives CASSYSRVESNQPQHF.

The chain links TRBV18 to TRBJ1-6; tentative D call: TRBD1 (5 bases). Trimming took 5 bases from V and 5 from J, leaving 10 bases between them. The CDR3 consists of 14 residues. Germline V gene data show CDR1 as KGHSH and CDR2 as LQKENI. CDR3 region: CASSTDSDNSPLHF. CDR3 DNA: TGTGCCAGCTCAACCGACAGCGATAATTCACCCCTCCACTTT.

The chain links TRBV2 to TRBJ2-5; maybe TRBD2 (6 bases). CDR1 SNHLY and CDR2 FYNNEI come from the germline V gene. The CDR3 contains 13 residues. V lost 7 bases, J lost 7 bases, and 16 bases lay in between. The CDR3 DNA is TGTGCCAGCATAGCGGTCCCTAAAGGGACCCAGTACTTC. Translation: CASIAVPKGTQYF.

This clone has only a few counts. This chain connects TRBV5-6 to TRBJ1-3; tentative D call: TRBD1 (5 bases). V was clipped by 0 bases and J by 6 bases, with 7 bases between them. The CDR3 covers 13 residues. The germline CDR1 and CDR2 sequences are SGHDT and YYEEEE. As DNA, the CDR3 is TGTGCCAGCAGCTTGGCAGGGTCAAACACCATATATTTT. It is translated as CASSLAGSNTIYF. Full variable domain (missing parts from reference TRBV5-6 and TRBJ1-3): DAGVTQSPTHLIKTRGQQVTLRCSPKSGHDTVSWYQQALGQGPQFIFQYYEEEERQRGNFPDRFSGHQFPNYSSELNVNALLLGDSALYLCASSLAGSNTIYFGEGSWLTVV.

The chain uses TRBV7-2 and TRBJ2-2; no clear D gene. This CDR3 has 12 amino acids. In germline, CDR1 is SGHTA, CDR2 FQGNSA. V was pared by 3 bases and J by 8 bases, with 7 bases between. The CDR3 DNA is TGTGCCAGCAGCTTGTATCAGGGGGAGCTGTTTTTT. This encodes CASSLYQGELFF. Full variable domain (outside the CDR3, taken from reference TRBV7-2 and TRBJ2-2): GAGVSQSPSNKVTEKGKDVELRCDPISGHTALYWYRQSLGQGLEFLIYFQGNSAPDKSGLPSDRFSAERTGGSVSTLTIQRTQQEDSAVYLCASSLYQGELFFGEGSRLTVL.

This clone was detected only once. The chain is built from TRBV5-1 and TRBJ1-4; 9 bases map to TRBD1. From germline, CDR1 is SGHRS and CDR2 YFSETQ. The ends lost 4 bases at V and 8 bases at J; junction bases unmatched: 12. The CDR3 has 16 amino acids. This CDR3 reads CASSPGTGRAGEKLFF. The CDR3 DNA follows: TGCGCCAGCAGCCCCGGGACAGGGCGGGCAGGCGAAAAACTGTTTTTT.

The chain combines TRBV28 with TRBJ2-7, with 13 bases identical to TRBD2. J was trimmed by 7 bases and V by 5 bases; bases with no gene match: 5. Germline V CDR1 and CDR2: MDHEN, SYDVKM. This CDR3 is built from 14 residues. In DNA, the CDR3 is TGTGCCAGCAGTATAACTAGCGGGAGGGGTGAGCAGTACTTC. The encoded protein is CASSITSGRGEQYF.

The chain is built from TRBV28 and TRBJ2-7, with D maybe TRBD2 (6 bases). The germline gives CDR1 MDHEN, CDR2 SYDVKM. Deletions cut 5 bases from V and 2 bases from J, with 16 bases between. The CDR3 extends over 15 amino acids. The DNA for the CDR3 is TGTGCCAGCAGTCCTGGGGGAGCGGGCCCCTACGAGCAGTACTTC. Amino acids: CASSPGGAGPYEQYF. The full variable domain, its missing parts supplied by reference TRBV28 and TRBJ2-7, is DVKVTQSSRYLVKRTGEKVFLECVQDMDHENMFWYRQDPGLGLRLIYFSYDVKMKEKGDIPEGYSVSREKKERFSLILESASTNQTSMYLCASSPGGAGPYEQYFGPGTRLTVT.

This clone was found a few times. This chain joins TRBV7-9 and TRBJ1-2; TRBD1 matches 7 bases. CDR3 length: 16 amino acids. With 1 base clipped from V and 2 bases from J, the junction kept 7 bases outside the gene matches. Looked up from germline, CDR1 is SEHNR and CDR2 is FQNEAQ (reference sequence). The CDR3 protein is CASSLGGTVRNYGYTF. The CDR3 nucleotides are TGTGCCAGCAGCTTAGGTGGGACAGTTAGAAACTATGGCTACACCTTC.

The V call is TRBV2, the J call TRBJ1-2, with TRBD1 as a possible D gene (5 bases). V dropped 3 bases and J dropped 8 bases, with 16 bases sitting between them. This CDR3 is 14 amino acids long. Germline CDR1 reads SNHLY; CDR2 reads FYNNEI. CDR3 in amino acids: CASSEGGGLRGYTF. CDR3 in DNA: TGTGCCAGCAGTGAGGGGGGGGGACTTCGGGGCTACACCTTC.

J is TRBJ2-7 and V is TRBV4-1; D is perhaps TRBD1 (6 bases). V was cut by 3 bases and J by 2 bases, with 11 bases left in between. Looked up from germline, CDR1 is MGHRA and CDR2 is YSYEKL. This CDR3 region has 14 residues. The CDR3 spells CASSHNRVTYEQYF. CDR3 DNA sequence: TGCGCCAGCAGCCATAACAGGGTCACCTACGAGCAGTACTTC.

The rearrangement uses TRBV6-5 and TRBJ1-1, with a possible D match to TRBD1 (5 bases). V was shortened by 10 bases and J by 2 bases, with 17 bases between the two germline ends. The CDR3 spans 14 residues. Germline V gene lookup returns CDR1 MNHEY and CDR2 SVGAGI. The CDR3 is CATGGILPNTEAFF. DNA for the CDR3: TGTGCCACCGGGGGAATCCTGCCCAACACTGAAGCTTTCTTT.

This clone has a handful of counts. DNA of the CDR3: TGTGCCAGCAGCTTAGGAGTTCAGGGGAGCACTGAAGCTTTCTTT. Its translation: CASSLGVQGSTEAFF. The rearrangement links TRBV7-9 to TRBJ1-1; D is possibly TRBD1 (6 bases). There are 15 residues in the CDR3. From germline, CDR1 is SEHNR and CDR2 FQNEAQ (reference sequence). Deletions cut 1 base from V and 4 bases from J, with 13 bases between.

The rearrangement uses TRBV7-3 and TRBJ2-3, with D possibly matching TRBD1 (5 bases). The CDR3 length is 15 residues. The V gene's germline CDR1 is SGHTA and CDR2 FQGTGA. V lost 2 bases and J 6 bases, leaving 15 bases between the germline ends. The CDR3, as DNA: TGTGCCAGCAGCTTAGGACAAAGTGGTCCCGATACGCAGTATTTT. Translating gives CASSLGQSGPDTQYF.

This chain connects TRBV19 to TRBJ1-5; 8 bases are shared with TRBD1. Trimming removed 9 bases from V and 2 bases from J; junction bases left unmatched: 6. The V gene's germline CDR1 is LNHDA and CDR2 SQIVND (reference sequence). This CDR3 region has 14 residues. CDR3 loop: CASLNRGGNQPQHF. CDR3 sequence (DNA): TGTGCCAGCTTAAACAGGGGGGGCAATCAGCCCCAGCATTTT.

The V and J genes are TRBV4-2 and TRBJ2-7; D may be TRBD1 (6 bases). V was trimmed by 5 bases and J by 1 base, leaving 12 bases between them. Germline assignment: CDR1 LGHNA and CDR2 YNFKEQ. CDR3 size: 14 residues. CDR3 loop: CASSNRDTSYEQYF. The CDR3 DNA sequence: TGTGCCAGCAGCAACCGGGACACTTCCTACGAGCAGTACTTC.

This chain joins TRBV18 and TRBJ2-1, with a weak D call TRBD2 (5 bases). Deletions cut 6 bases from V and 4 bases from J, with 16 bases between. The CDR3 is 15 residues long. Looked up from germline, CDR1 is KGHSH and CDR2 is LQKENI. The CDR3 DNA reads TGTGCCAGCTCTCCGTCGTCCGGGAAGTACAATGAGCAGTTCTTC. Amino acid sequence: CASSPSSGKYNEQFF.

J is TRBJ1-2 and V is TRBV6-6, with 8 nucleotides matching TRBD1. This CDR3 has 16 amino acids. Germline V CDR1 and CDR2: MNHNY, SVGAGI (reference sequence). The ends lost 0 bases at V and 8 bases at J; junction bases unmatched: 11. The CDR3 bases are TGTGCCAGCAGTTACTCCTTTGGACAGGGAGTTTGGGGCTACACCTTC. It is translated as CASSYSFGQGVWGYTF.

In its sample, this clone was seen a few times. The V call is TRBV29-1, the J call TRBJ2-5; 11 bases align to TRBD2. The CDR3 is made up of 14 amino acids. The germline V gene encodes CDR1 SQVTM and CDR2 ANQGSEA. The J segment lost 2 bases and the V segment lost 7 bases, leaving 6 bases of the junction unmatched. The CDR3 region is CSAGGTSGQETQYF. The DNA of the CDR3 is TGCAGCGCGGGAGGGACTAGCGGACAAGAGACCCAGTACTTC. The full variable domain, rest sourced from reference TRBV29-1 and TRBJ2-5, is SAVISQKPSRDICQRGTSLTIQCQVDSQVTMMFWYRQQPGQSLTLIATANQGSEATYESGFVIDKFPISRPNLTFSTLTVSNMSPEDSSIYLCSAGGTSGQETQYFGPGTRLLVL.

This chain joins TRBV7-2 and TRBJ1-1, with no clear D. The V end lost 3 bases, the J end lost 4 bases, and 12 bases lay between the germline ends. CDR3 length equals 14 residues. CDR1 and CDR2 from the germline V gene are SGHTA and FQGNSA. The CDR3 loop reads CASSLEARSTEAFF. The CDR3 DNA is TGTGCCAGCAGCTTGGAGGCTAGGAGCACTGAAGCTTTCTTT.

Of note for this clone: Different DNA sequences within this sample yield the same CDR3. This chain uses TRBV7-9 with TRBJ1-3; 7 bases line up with TRBD1. The CDR3 length is 14 residues. CDR1 is SEHNR and CDR2 is FQNEAQ in the germline V gene (reference sequence). Unmatched junction bases numbered 1, after V lost 3 bases and J lost 2 bases. The CDR3 sequence is CASSFQGAGNTIYF. The CDR3 DNA reads TGTGCCAGCAGCTTTCAGGGGGCTGGAAACACCATATATTTT. The complete variable domain, with remaining parts taken from reference TRBV7-9 and TRBJ1-3, reads DTGVSQNPRHKITKRGQNVTFRCDPISEHNRLYWYRQTLGQGPEFLTYFQNEAQLEKSRLLSDRFSAERPKGSFSTLEIQRTEQGDSAMYLCASSFQGAGNTIYFGEGSWLTVV.